Presented here are 25 T cell receptor beta chains from one specimen sequenced in a study of T-cell reconstitution after alpha-beta-depleted transplantation in children. TCRbeta library construction was performed incorporating unique molecular identifiers. TCRdb re-called the PCR reads through MiXCR, storing one row per CDR3 protein. Of just over 200,000 distinct CDR3 sequences detected, 8.4% appear once; the ten largest clones hold about 40%. The input for sequencing was PBMCs, mostly from graft donor cells, taken 360 days after TCRalphabeta/CD19-depleted stem cell transplant. The receptors derive from a male patient between 2 and 9 years old who had a stem cell transplant for acute myeloid leukemia, so the T cells may come from the graft donor.

The chain recombines TRBV29-1 with TRBJ2-7; the D is unclear. The CDR3 totals 12 residues. Trimming shortened V by 6 bases and J by 4 bases, and 13 bases separated the two germline ends. CDR1 is SQVTM and CDR2 is ANQGSEA in the germline V gene. The CDR3 sequence is CSVARLGYEQYV. The CDR3 nucleotides are TGCAGCGTCGCTAGGCTAGGTTACGAGCAGTACGTC.

There are many counts of this clonotype. V and J are TRBV5-1 and TRBJ2-5; TRBD2 matches 8 bases. This CDR3 has 15 amino acids. Looked up from germline, CDR1 is SGHRS and CDR2 is YFSETQ. V lost 1 base, J lost 7 bases, and 9 bases stayed unmatched. This CDR3 reads CASSLSLAGLGTQYF. CDR3 DNA: TGCGCCAGCAGCTTGTCATTAGCGGGACTCGGGACCCAGTACTTC.

In this sample, this clonotype turned up many times. V is TRBV12-5 and J is TRBJ1-5; unclear D gene. Trimming removed 4 bases from V and 3 bases from J, with 10 bases in between. There are 14 residues in the CDR3. CDR1 and CDR2 (germline): LGHNT, FRNRAP. DNA of the CDR3: TGTGCTAGTGGTTCCCCACAGTCCAATCAGCCCCAGCATTTT. Its protein product is CASGSPQSNQPQHF.

The rearrangement joins TRBV12-3 or TRBV12-4 to TRBJ2-3; the D gene is possibly TRBD1 (5 bases). Trimming left V 7 bases short and J 0 bases short, with 17 bases between. This CDR3 region has 16 residues. CDR3 protein: CASTPYGALSTDTQYF. In DNA, the CDR3 is TGTGCCAGCACCCCCTATGGGGCCCTTAGCACAGATACGCAGTATTTT.

The chain employs TRBV20-1 and TRBJ2-1; TRBD1 is a possible D gene (5 bases). Trimming pared 1 base from V and 0 bases from J, leaving 13 bases between. The germline V gene has CDR1 DFQATT and CDR2 SNEGSKA (reference sequence). This CDR3 comprises 16 residues. This CDR3 reads CSARVDGHSSYNEQFF. The DNA for the CDR3 is TGCAGTGCTAGAGTGGATGGACATAGCTCCTACAATGAGCAGTTCTTC.

In regard to this clonotype: At one of its ends the junction is not consistent with the germline gene, which may arise from a read error. The V gene is TRBV6-5, the J gene TRBJ2-5; D gene ambiguous. Germline values: CDR1 MNHEY, CDR2 SVGAGI. There are 13 residues in the CDR3. In DNA form, the CDR3 reads TGTGCCAGCAGTTACGGGTTCCAAGAGACCCACTACTTC. Protein sequence: CASSYGFQETHYF.

This chain uses TRBV4-3 with TRBJ2-4; TRBD1 matches 11 bases. In germline, CDR1 is LGHNA, CDR2 YSLEER. The CDR3 consists of 14 residues. The junction had 11 bases not matched to a gene; V was cut back by 4 bases and J by 15 bases. For the CDR3, the DNA is TGCGCCAGCAGCCCCAGGACAGGGGGCGAAGATCCGTACTTC. This codes for CASSPRTGGEDPYF.

This clonotype has at least ten counts. V gene TRBV4-3 combines with J gene TRBJ2-3; 9 bases line up with TRBD2. The CDR3 runs to 14 residues. CDR1 LGHNA and CDR2 YSLEER come from the germline V gene. The V and J ends lost 4 bases and 4 bases, in that order; junction bases with no gene match: 3. The CDR3: CASSPREGPDTQYF. The DNA for the CDR3 is TGCGCCAGCAGCCCGCGGGAGGGCCCAGATACGCAGTATTTT.

This chain links TRBV9 with TRBJ2-2; 7 bases are shared with TRBD2. This CDR3 region has 15 residues. J gave up 1 base and V 2 bases, and 2 bases lay outside the gene matches. The germline gives CDR1 SGDLS, CDR2 YYNGEE. The CDR3 is CASSVGGGNTGELFF. The CDR3 DNA reads TGTGCCAGCAGCGTTGGCGGGGGGAACACCGGGGAGCTGTTTTTT.

This clonotype was counted between two and nine times. The rearrangement uses TRBV30 and TRBJ1-1; no definite D call. CDR1 GTSNPN and CDR2 SVGIG come from the germline V gene (reference sequence). The CDR3 consists of 12 residues. V lost 5 bases to trimming and J lost 0 bases, with 7 bases between them. CDR3: CAWQGMNTEAFF. Here the CDR3 DNA reads TGTGCCTGGCAAGGTATGAACACTGAAGCTTTCTTT.

J is TRBJ2-1 and V is TRBV6-1; the match to TRBD2 covers 9 bases. Germline CDR1 MNHNS, CDR2 SASEGT. J gave up 3 bases and V 5 bases, and 5 bases lay outside the gene matches. This CDR3 has 15 residues. The CDR3 here is CASSMPTSGYNEQFF. Here the CDR3 DNA reads TGTGCCAGCAGTATGCCGACTAGCGGCTACAATGAGCAGTTCTTC.

This clonotype was seen many times. The rearrangement joins TRBV5-6 to TRBJ2-3; no clear D gene. CDR3 length equals 13 residues. V was shortened by 5 bases and J by 5 bases, with 12 bases between the two germline ends. CDR1 is SGHDT, CDR2 YYEEEE, per germline. The CDR3 DNA is TGTGCCAGCAGTTATAAGTCGGGAGATACGCAGTATTTT. Its translation: CASSYKSGDTQYF.

The chain recombines TRBV20-1 with TRBJ1-4; D gene uncertain. With 0 bases removed from V and 7 bases from J, the gap between germline ends came to 6 bases. The CDR3 extends over 12 amino acids. Germline V gene data show CDR1 as DFQATT and CDR2 as SNEGSKA (reference sequence). The CDR3, as DNA: TGCAGTGCTAGAGATCTTGGTGAAAAACTGTTTTTT. The encoded protein is CSARDLGEKLFF.

This clonotype was seen at least ten times. The chain employs TRBV12-3 or TRBV12-4 and TRBJ2-1, with TRBD1 as a possible D gene (6 bases). Trimming cost V 1 base and J 7 bases, with 11 bases left between them. This CDR3 spans 14 amino acids. CDR3 DNA sequence: TGTGCCAGCAGTTTAGGTGCAGGGGAAAATGAGCAGTTCTTC. Its protein product is CASSLGAGENEQFF.

This clonotype turned up a few times. The chain has TRBV20-1 and TRBJ2-1, with 9 bases fitting TRBD2. CDR1 and CDR2 from the germline V gene are DFQATT and SNEGSKA (reference sequence). V gave up 0 bases and J gave up 7 bases; unmatched junction bases: 7. The CDR3 loop spans 15 amino acids. The CDR3 coding sequence is TGCAGTGCTAGAGATGCACTAGCGGGTCAGAATGAGCAGTTCTTC. It encodes CSARDALAGQNEQFF.

This clonotype was counted a few times. J is TRBJ2-5 and V is TRBV29-1; 11 bases line up with TRBD2. V trimming: 4 bases; J trimming: 2 bases; junction bases outside the gene matches: 12. There are 17 residues in the CDR3. Germline V lookup: CDR1 SQVTM, CDR2 ANQGSEA. The CDR3 region is CSVVGTSGSLLQETQYF. The CDR3 DNA is TGCAGCGTTGTTGGTACTAGCGGGAGCTTACTGCAAGAGACCCAGTACTTC.

In this sample, this clonotype turned up many times. V gene TRBV20-1 combines with J gene TRBJ2-1, with a possible D match to TRBD2 (5 bases). The CDR3 spans 13 residues. With 5 bases removed from V and 6 bases from J, the gap between germline ends came to 14 bases. The V gene's germline CDR1 is DFQATT and CDR2 SNEGSKA (reference sequence). The CDR3 DNA is TGCAGTGCTGGAGGCCACGATGGCAATGAGCAGTTCTTC. Protein product: CSAGGHDGNEQFF.

In this sample, this clonotype turned up a few times. J is TRBJ2-1 and V is TRBV7-8; TRBD2 matches at 11 bases. The V gene's germline CDR1 is SGHVS and CDR2 FQNEAQ. This CDR3 region has 16 residues. V lost 0 bases, J lost 11 bases, and 9 bases stayed unmatched. The CDR3 nucleotides read TGTGCCAGCAGCTTAGCTTTAGCGGGAGGGGGCGGACAGCAGTTCTTC. Amino acids: CASSLALAGGGGQQFF.

There are a few counts of this clonotype. This sequence joins TRBV7-9 and TRBJ2-2; D unresolved. CDR3 size: 14 residues. V lost 2 bases, J lost 4 bases, and 8 bases lay in between. Germline assignment: CDR1 SEHNR and CDR2 FQNEAQ (reference sequence). The CDR3 DNA is TGTGCCAGCAGCTTACAGTGGGGCACCGGGGAGCTGTTTTTT. This sequence encodes CASSLQWGTGELFF.

The table lists this clonotype with many counts. The J gene is TRBJ1-5, the V gene TRBV5-1; D unclear. The CDR3 has 15 amino acids. Germline CDR1 and CDR2: SGHRS and YFSETQ. Trimming removed 0 bases at V and 2 bases at J, with 9 bases between. CDR3 nucleotide sequence: TGCGCCAGCAGCTTGGCCGGCCAGCGCAATCAGCCCCAGCATTTT. Residues: CASSLAGQRNQPQHF.

This clonotype was recorded at least ten times. The chain couples TRBV5-1 to TRBJ2-2; perhaps TRBD1 as D (5 bases). The V and J ends lost 4 bases and 5 bases respectively, with 9 bases between them. The CDR3 loop spans 13 amino acids. Germline V gene data show CDR1 as SGHRS and CDR2 as YFSETQ. CDR3 sequence: CASSAGHTGELFF. The CDR3 DNA reads TGCGCCAGCAGCGCTGGACATACCGGGGAGCTGTTTTTT.

This clonotype occurred many times. The chain is built from TRBV5-1 and TRBJ2-1; no clear D. With 0 bases removed from V and 3 bases from J, the gap between germline ends came to 7 bases. The CDR3 extends over 14 amino acids. Germline assignment: CDR1 SGHRS and CDR2 YFSETQ. The CDR3 nucleotides are TGCGCCAGCAGCTTGGATATACTCTACAATGAGCAGTTCTTC. Protein sequence: CASSLDILYNEQFF.

In this sample, this clonotype turned up many times. The chain has TRBV4-3 and TRBJ2-1, with D uncertain. Trimming pared 0 bases from V and 9 bases from J, leaving 9 bases between. Germline assignment: CDR1 LGHNA and CDR2 YSLEER. The CDR3 contains 13 residues. As DNA, the CDR3 is TGCGCCAGCAGCCAAGATTACGAGGTTGAGCAGTTCTTC. This gives the protein CASSQDYEVEQFF.

The chain has TRBV6-1 and TRBJ2-3; 14 positions agree with TRBD2. CDR1 is MNHNS, CDR2 SASEGT, per germline. The CDR3 is made up of 15 amino acids. Germline trimming cut 8 bases from V and 4 bases from J; bases unmatched to any gene: 5. The CDR3 DNA reads as TGTGCCAGCGGGTCGACTAGCGGGAGGGCAGATACGCAGTATTTT. Protein sequence: CASGSTSGRADTQYF.

This clonotype came up a few times. The chain joins TRBV12-3 or TRBV12-4 to TRBJ1-1; D gene unclear. V dropped 0 bases and J dropped 0 bases, with 8 bases sitting between them. This CDR3 region has 15 residues. The CDR3 protein is CASSLAPHMNTEAFF. The CDR3 DNA is TGTGCCAGCAGTTTAGCACCCCATATGAACACTGAAGCTTTCTTT.